This entry lists 2 T cell receptor beta chains sequenced from one sample in a study of cytomegalovirus exposure and HLA in healthy donors. The repertoire was sequenced with immunoSEQ multiplex PCR; TCRdb's copy has only in-frame clones and lacks some. The sample includes approximately 50,000 clones, 88% of them seen just once. Sequencing was carried out using PBMCs. These TCRs come from a woman aged 25-40 years in good health and CMV-seronegative.

This chain uses TRBV4-3 with TRBJ2-3; 8 nucleotides agree with TRBD1. V lost 5 bases to trimming and J lost 4 bases; unmatched junction nucleotides: 8. The V gene's germline CDR1 is LGHNA and CDR2 YSLEER. This CDR3 region has 15 residues. The CDR3 reads CASSDPQGAADTQYF. CDR3 sequence (DNA): TGCGCCAGCAGCGATCCTCAGGGGGCCGCAGATACGCAGTATTTT.

The chain is built from TRBV30 and TRBJ1-3, with 12 bases that match TRBD1. There are 18 residues in the CDR3. Germline CDR1 and CDR2: GTSNPN and SVGIG (reference sequence). The junction had 9 bases not matched to a gene; V was cut back by 3 bases and J by 0 bases. As DNA, the CDR3 is TGTGCCTGGAGCCGGGACAGGGGGCTTATTCCCTCTGGAAACACCATATATTTT. This translates into CAWSRDRGLIPSGNTIYF.